Below, one T cell receptor (beta chain) is given with its context. Germline V gene sequence: CDR1 ENHRY, CDR2 SYGVKD. This CDR3 has 15 amino acids. The J segment lost 0 bases and the V segment lost 3 bases, leaving 4 bases of the junction unmatched. These data are taken from a study of shared clonotypes between healthy human individuals. Across the study: Per-donor plates numbered three CD4 naive, three CD4 memory, two CD8 naive and one CD8 memory.

Libraries were prepared by immunoSEQ multiplex PCR; TCRdb keeps only in-frame clonotypes and omits some of them. This table holds about 980,000 clones, roughly 72% found once. The source of this sequence is a man aged 18 to 29 in good health. Sample: memory CD4+ T cells sorted from blood. Subset meaning: CD45RA-negative fraction. This chain uses TRBV10-3 with TRBJ1-1, with TRBD1 identical over 7 bases. CDR3 DNA sequence: TGTGCCATCAGTGACCCGGGACAGATGAACACTGAAGCTTTCTTT. Translated, it gives CAISDPGQMNTEAFF.